Presented here are 14 T cell receptor beta chains from one specimen sequenced in a study of blood T cells in healthy people across ages. The use of a sample-barcoded 5' primer and a J-beta primer mix characterized a second PCR of 7 to 11 cycles. One entry per CDR3 protein results from TCRdb running MiXCR on the 5' RACE reads. The sample yields 1.5 million or so distinct CDR3 sequences, roughly 40% seen once. Sample: blood. Every receptor here comes from a woman aged 18-35 years in good health.

The V and J genes are TRBV29-1 and TRBJ2-7; 8 nucleotides agree with TRBD2. Germline assignment: CDR1 SQVTM and CDR2 ANQGSEA. V trimming: 7 bases; J trimming: 0 bases; junction bases outside the gene matches: 5. This CDR3 has 13 residues. In nucleotides, the CDR3 is TGCAGCGCCGGCGGGAGGAGCTCCTACGAGCAGTACTTC. Translation gives CSAGGRSSYEQYF.

The genes are TRBV20-1 and TRBJ1-6; no clear D gene. CDR1 is DFQATT, CDR2 SNEGSKA, per germline (reference sequence). This CDR3 has 14 residues. V shed 1 base and J shed 2 bases, with 6 bases lying between them. CDR3 nucleotide sequence: TGCAGTGCTAGAGGGGAAACCTATAATTCACCCCTCCACTTT. Its translation is CSARGETYNSPLHF.

This chain uses TRBV12-3 or TRBV12-4 with TRBJ1-1; D remains ambiguous. The length of the CDR3 is 12 residues. V was trimmed by 4 bases and J by 6 bases, leaving 9 bases between them. The CDR3 protein is CASSWEQSEAFF. CDR3 in DNA: TGTGCCAGCAGTTGGGAACAGTCTGAAGCTTTCTTT.

The rearrangement links TRBV27 to TRBJ2-1; D possibly corresponds to TRBD2 (5 bases). The CDR3 is made up of 15 amino acids. The ends were cut back, 4 bases at V and 0 bases at J, with 10 bases in the middle. Germline-derived CDR1 and CDR2 are MNHEY and SMNVEV (reference sequence). CDR3 residues: CASSSAGYSYNEQFF. The DNA of the CDR3 is TGTGCCAGCAGTTCGGCGGGCTACTCCTACAATGAGCAGTTCTTC.

This clonotype was seen just once. V usage is TRBV5-1 and J usage is TRBJ1-1, with TRBD1 matching over 8 bases. Germline values: CDR1 SGHRS, CDR2 YFSETQ. The CDR3 consists of 16 residues. The J segment lost 4 bases and the V segment lost 5 bases, leaving 13 bases of the junction unmatched. The CDR3 coding sequence is TGCGCCAGCAGTCCCAAGACAGGGGCTTTGGTCACTGAAGCTTTCTTT. Translation: CASSPKTGALVTEAFF.

This clonotype was seen a handful of times. The chain employs TRBV12-3 or TRBV12-4 and TRBJ2-7, with 7 bases aligning to TRBD1. The CDR3 is made up of 16 amino acids. Germline trimming cut 1 base from V and 5 bases from J; bases unmatched to any gene: 11. CDR3 protein: CASSLVVRGFGHEQYF. In DNA, the CDR3 is TGTGCCAGCAGTTTAGTTGTCAGGGGGTTCGGGCACGAGCAGTACTTC.

The V and J genes are TRBV2 and TRBJ1-4, with 9 bases lining up with TRBD1. J lost 10 bases, V lost 6 bases, and 6 bases had no gene match. This CDR3 is 13 amino acids long. Germline lookup yields CDR1 SNHLY and CDR2 FYNNEI. CDR3 nucleotides: TGTGCCAGCAGAGGGACAGGGATAGGAAAACTGTTTTTT. It codes for CASRGTGIGKLFF.

The chain's CDR3 is CASLGGPYNEQFF. The CDR3 coding sequence is TGTGCCAGCTTGGGGGGGCCCTACAATGAGCAGTTCTTC. The rearrangement joins TRBV7-8 to TRBJ2-1; possible D gene TRBD2, 7 bases. Germline loops: CDR1 SGHVS, CDR2 FQNEAQ. The CDR3 loop spans 13 amino acids. The V gene lost 8 bases and the J gene lost 2 bases, with 10 bases spanning the gap. Combining the CDR3 with reference TRBV7-8 and TRBJ2-1 gives the whole variable domain GAGVSQSPRYKVAKRGQDVALRCDPISGHVSLFWYQQALGQGPEFLTYFQNEAQLDKSGLPSDRFFAERPEGSVSTLKIQRTQQEDSAVYLCASLGGPYNEQFFGPGTRLTVL.

This clonotype was counted at least ten times. The V and J genes are TRBV7-6 and TRBJ2-7, with TRBD1 matching 10 bases. The CDR3 extends over 15 amino acids. Germline CDR1 is SGHVS and CDR2 is FNYEAQ. V lost 1 base, J lost 3 bases, and 3 bases stayed unmatched. In nucleotides, the CDR3 is TGTGCCAGCAGCTTAGAGGACAGGGGGGGCTACGAGCAGTACTTC. Translated: CASSLEDRGGYEQYF.

This clonotype was found a few times. CDR3 bases: TGTGCCAGCAGCCACCCACAGGGGTTCAGGGAGACCCAGTACTTC. It translates to CASSHPQGFRETQYF. The rearrangement joins TRBV5-6 to TRBJ2-5; 7 bases fit TRBD1. Unmatched junction bases numbered 11, after V lost 4 bases and J lost 5 bases. CDR3 size: 15 residues. Per germline, CDR1 SGHDT and CDR2 YYEEEE.

This clonotype was seen a few times. The genes are TRBV6-4 and TRBJ2-5; 9 bases agree with TRBD1. Trimming cost V 2 bases and J 2 bases; bases outside gene matches: 0. Per germline, CDR1 MRHNA and CDR2 SNTAGT. The CDR3 has 14 amino acids. The DNA of the CDR3 is TGTGCCAGCAGTGACGACAGGGGGCAAGAGACCCAGTACTTC. Its translation is CASSDDRGQETQYF.

About this clonotype itself: Its ends do not fully match the called genes, so a read error is possible. This rearrangement joins TRBV7-2 to TRBJ1-5; D is ambiguous. CDR3 size: 14 residues. The germline V gene encodes CDR1 SGHTA and CDR2 FQGNSA. CDR3: CAGSPRSGNQPQHF. The CDR3 coding sequence is TGTGCCGGCAGCCCGAGGAGTGGCAATCAGCCCCAGCATTTT. Drawing the rest from reference TRBV7-2 and TRBJ1-5, the complete variable domain is GAGVSQSPSNKVTEKGKDVELRCDPISGHTALYWYRQSLGQGLEFLIYFQGNSAPDKSGLPSDRFSAERTGGSVSTLTIQRTQQEDSAVYLCAGSPRSGNQPQHFGDGTRLSIL.

This clonotype was seen a few times. The genes are TRBV4-2 and TRBJ1-5; perhaps TRBD1 as D (5 bases). V was cut by 5 bases and J by 6 bases, with 14 bases left in between. In germline, CDR1 is LGHNA, CDR2 YNFKEQ. This CDR3 has 14 amino acids. DNA of the CDR3: TGTGCCAGCAGCTGGGGAGGGGTGGGTCAGCCCCAGCATTTT. It specifies CASSWGGVGQPQHF.

This chain uses TRBV29-1 with TRBJ2-7, with 7 bases lining up with TRBD1. The CDR3 is 14 residues long. The V gene's germline CDR1 is SQVTM and CDR2 ANQGSEA. The junction had 15 bases not matched to a gene; V was cut back by 6 bases and J by 7 bases. As DNA, the CDR3 is TGCAGCGTCTCCACCGGGACAGAAAACAATGAGCAGTACTTC. It encodes CSVSTGTENNEQYF.